The following is a T cell receptor (beta chain) sequence with its context. The data were obtained in a study of blood T cell repertoires in COVID-19. About the study: Sites across the United States, Italy and Spain contributed samples from acute and convalescent COVID-19.

After removal of 2 bases from V and 4 bases from J, the junction contained 2 bases not matched to a gene. Germline CDR1 is MNHEY and CDR2 is SVGEGT. CDR3 size: 15 residues. Assay used: immunoSEQ multiplex PCR; TCRdb lists only in-frame clones, some missing. The sample yields about 37,000 clones, around 90% seen once. This sequence was found in a human donor in a cohort sampled during active COVID-19. This chain connects TRBV6-2 or TRBV6-3 to TRBJ2-2; TRBD1 aligns across 9 bases. The sample comprised peripheral blood. The CDR3 sequence: CASSYRTGATGELFF. The CDR3 DNA sequence: TGTGCCAGCAGTTACCGGACAGGGGCCACCGGGGAGCTGTTTTTT.